This T cell receptor beta chain is from a study of blood T cell repertoires in COVID-19. V lost 2 bases, J lost 8 bases, and 10 bases lay in between. The length of the CDR3 is 12 residues. The germline V gene has CDR1 SGDLS and CDR2 YYNGEE. Libraries were prepared by immunoSEQ multiplex PCR; TCRdb keeps only in-frame clonotypes and omits some of them. The sample holds 130,000 to 150,000 clones; 80% to 90% are singletons and the top ten take roughly 8%. The chain links TRBV9 to TRBJ1-2; possible D gene TRBD1, 6 bases. The specimen sequenced was peripheral blood. The sequence was collected from an older woman with COVID-19, enrolled during active disease. The CDR3 DNA sequence: TGTGCCAGCAGCGTGGGGGCTGAGGGCTACACCTTC. This gives the protein CASSVGAEGYTF.